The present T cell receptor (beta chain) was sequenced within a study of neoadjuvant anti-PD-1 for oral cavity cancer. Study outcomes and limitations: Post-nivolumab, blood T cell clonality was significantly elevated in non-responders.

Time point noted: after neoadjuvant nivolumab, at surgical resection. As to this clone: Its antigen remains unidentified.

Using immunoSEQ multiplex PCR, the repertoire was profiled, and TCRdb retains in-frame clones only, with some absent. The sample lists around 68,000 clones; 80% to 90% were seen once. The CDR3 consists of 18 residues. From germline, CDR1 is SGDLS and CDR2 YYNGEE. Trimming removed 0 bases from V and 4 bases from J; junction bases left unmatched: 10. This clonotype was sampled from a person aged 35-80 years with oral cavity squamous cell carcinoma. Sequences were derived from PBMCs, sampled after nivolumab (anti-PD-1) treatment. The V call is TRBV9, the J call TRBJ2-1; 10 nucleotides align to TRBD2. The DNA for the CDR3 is TGTGCCAGCAGCGTAGGGCCCCCAATAGCGGGGGGTTACAATGAGCAGTTCTTC. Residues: CASSVGPPIAGGYNEQFF.